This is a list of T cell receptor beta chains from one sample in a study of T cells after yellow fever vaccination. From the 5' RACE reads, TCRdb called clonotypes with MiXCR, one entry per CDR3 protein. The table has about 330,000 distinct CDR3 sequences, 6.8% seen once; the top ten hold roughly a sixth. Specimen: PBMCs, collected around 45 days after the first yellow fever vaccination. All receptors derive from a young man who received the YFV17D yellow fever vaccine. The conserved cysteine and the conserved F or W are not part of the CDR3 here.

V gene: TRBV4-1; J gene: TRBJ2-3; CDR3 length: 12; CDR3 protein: ASNRGESIDTQY
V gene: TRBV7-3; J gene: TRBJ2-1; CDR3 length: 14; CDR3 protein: ASSLLSGAPYNEQF
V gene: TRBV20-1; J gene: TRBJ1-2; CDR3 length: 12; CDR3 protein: SARPQGRNYGYT
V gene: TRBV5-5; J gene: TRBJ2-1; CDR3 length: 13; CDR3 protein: ASSLASTSYNEQF
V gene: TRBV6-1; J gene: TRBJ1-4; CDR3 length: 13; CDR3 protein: ASSDLGGSNEKLF
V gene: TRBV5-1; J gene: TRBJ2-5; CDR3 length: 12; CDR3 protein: ASSLEAPQETQY
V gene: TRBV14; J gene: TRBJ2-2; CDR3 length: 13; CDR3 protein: ASSVGPRVTGELS
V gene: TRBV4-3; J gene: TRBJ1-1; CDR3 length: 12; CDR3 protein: ASSQLRVDTEAF
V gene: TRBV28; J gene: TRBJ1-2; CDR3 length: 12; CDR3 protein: ASSLYRQGWGYT
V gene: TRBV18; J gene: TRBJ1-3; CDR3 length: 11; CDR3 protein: ASRQVSGNTIY
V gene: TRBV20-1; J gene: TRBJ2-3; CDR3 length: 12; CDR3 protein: SAMGPREADTQY
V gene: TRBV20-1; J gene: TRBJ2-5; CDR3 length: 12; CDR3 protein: SAASGGGEETQY
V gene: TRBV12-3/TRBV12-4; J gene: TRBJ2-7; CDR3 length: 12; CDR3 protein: ASSLSDINYEQY
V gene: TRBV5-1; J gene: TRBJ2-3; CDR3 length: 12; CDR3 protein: ASSLDGGGDTQY
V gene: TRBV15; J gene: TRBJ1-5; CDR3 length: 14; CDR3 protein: ATSREGPYSNQPQH
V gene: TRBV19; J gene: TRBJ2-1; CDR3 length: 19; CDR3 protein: ASSIDRRVTDLRRIYNEQF
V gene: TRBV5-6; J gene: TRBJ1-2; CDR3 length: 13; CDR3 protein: ASSLFRDRDYGYT
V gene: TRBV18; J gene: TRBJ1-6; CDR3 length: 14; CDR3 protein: ASSPFRDPRNSPLH
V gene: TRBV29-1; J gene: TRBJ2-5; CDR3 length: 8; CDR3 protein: SARSETQY
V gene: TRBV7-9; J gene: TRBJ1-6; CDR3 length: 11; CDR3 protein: ASSSGGGSPLH
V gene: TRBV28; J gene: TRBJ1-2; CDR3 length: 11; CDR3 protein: ASYQTGLNGYT
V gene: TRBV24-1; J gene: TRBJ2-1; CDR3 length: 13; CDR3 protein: ATSDSWGSYNEQF
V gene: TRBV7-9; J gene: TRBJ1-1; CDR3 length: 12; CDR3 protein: ASSFYEGGRTAF
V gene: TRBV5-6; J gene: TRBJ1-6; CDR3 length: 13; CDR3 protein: ASSRYGTGESPLH
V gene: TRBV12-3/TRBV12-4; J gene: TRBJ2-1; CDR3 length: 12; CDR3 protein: ASSPGGPYNEQF
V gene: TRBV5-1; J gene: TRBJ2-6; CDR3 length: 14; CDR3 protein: ASSLDLGPGANVLT
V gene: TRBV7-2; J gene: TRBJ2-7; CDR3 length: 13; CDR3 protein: ASSPGTPTTHEQY
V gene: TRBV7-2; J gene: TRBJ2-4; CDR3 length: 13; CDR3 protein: ASSLFRLGGNIQY
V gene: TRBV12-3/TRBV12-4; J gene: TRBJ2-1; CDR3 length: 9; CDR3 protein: ASSLTLEQF
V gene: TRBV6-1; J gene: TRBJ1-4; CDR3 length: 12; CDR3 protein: ASSPAALGGKLF
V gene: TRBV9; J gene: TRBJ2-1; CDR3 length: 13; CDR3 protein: ASSVEDRGDNEQF
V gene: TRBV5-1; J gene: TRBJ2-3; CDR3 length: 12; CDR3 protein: ASSPWQGADTQY
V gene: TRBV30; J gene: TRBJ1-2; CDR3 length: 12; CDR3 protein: AWSVPGRTGGYT
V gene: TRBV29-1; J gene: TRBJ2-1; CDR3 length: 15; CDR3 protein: SVDGVAGGPSYNEQF
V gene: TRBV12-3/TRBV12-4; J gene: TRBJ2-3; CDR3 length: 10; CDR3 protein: ASRLLTDTQY
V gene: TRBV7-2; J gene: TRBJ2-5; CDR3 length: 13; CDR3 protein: ASSISEGPWETQY
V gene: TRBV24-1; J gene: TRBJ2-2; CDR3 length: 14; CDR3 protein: ATLGQGDLRAGELF
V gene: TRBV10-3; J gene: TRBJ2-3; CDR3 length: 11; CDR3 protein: AISESGENTQY
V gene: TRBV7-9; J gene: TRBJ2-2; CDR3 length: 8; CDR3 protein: ASTRGELF